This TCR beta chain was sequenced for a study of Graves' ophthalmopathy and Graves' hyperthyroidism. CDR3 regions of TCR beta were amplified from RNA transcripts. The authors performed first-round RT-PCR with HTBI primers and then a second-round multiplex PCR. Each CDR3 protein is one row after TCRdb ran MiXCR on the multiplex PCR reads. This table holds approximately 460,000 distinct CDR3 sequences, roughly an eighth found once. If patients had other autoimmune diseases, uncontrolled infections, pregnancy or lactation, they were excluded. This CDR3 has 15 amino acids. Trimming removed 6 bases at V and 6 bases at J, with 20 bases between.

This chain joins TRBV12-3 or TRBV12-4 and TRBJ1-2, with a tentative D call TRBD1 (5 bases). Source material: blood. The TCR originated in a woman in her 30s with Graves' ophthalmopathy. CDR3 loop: CASSRGQADGDGYTF. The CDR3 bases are TGTGCCAGCAGCCGGGGCCAGGCGGACGGCGATGGCTACACCTTC.